This T cell receptor (beta chain) stems from a study of vaccination effects on CD4 cells after COVID-19. Following culture for approximately 11 days, CD4+ T cells were isolated. The participants, recipients of two vaccine doses, got either BNT162b2 or mRNA-1273. Points on this clone: Its antigen is unidentified.

The CDR3 runs 13 residues. From germline, CDR1 is MNHNY and CDR2 SVGAGI (reference sequence). V lost 0 bases to trimming and J lost 7 bases, with 7 bases between them. Assay: immunoSEQ multiplex PCR; the TCRdb copy retains only in-frame clones and omits some. The profile shows approximately 66,000 clones, more than 60% of them singletons. This clonotype was obtained from a human donor who received a COVID-19 vaccine. This specimen consisted of CD4+ T cells from PBMCs cultured without peptide, obtained after COVID-19 vaccination. The chain has TRBV6-6 and TRBJ2-1; D not certain. CDR3 sequence (DNA): TGTGCCAGCAGTTACTCGAATGTGAATGAGCAGTTCTTC. It specifies CASSYSNVNEQFF.